This T cell receptor (beta chain) originates from a study of CD8+CD57+ T cells in acquired aplastic anemia. Germline V CDR1 and CDR2: SGHRS, YFSETQ. The V end was cut by 4 bases, the J end by 3 bases, with 10 bases between. The CDR3 totals 13 residues. Genomic DNA, the template, was used for profiling of the TCR beta VDJ and CDR3. TCRdb reprocessed the reads via MiXCR and lists one record per CDR3 protein. Here the sample spans approximately 380,000 distinct CDR3 sequences, roughly 64% being singletons. Overall study findings and caveats: CD8+ Simpson's diversity showed no significant patient-control difference.

Notes on this clonotype: What it binds is not known.

The receptor was isolated from a human donor in good health, serving as a control. This chain joins TRBV5-1 and TRBJ1-2; tentative D call: TRBD1 (5 bases). The sequencing input was sorted CD4+, CD8+, or CD8+CD57+ T cells (not recorded which) from PBMCs. The CDR3 DNA sequence: TGCGCCAGCAGCAATGGCAGGGACTATGGCTACACCTTC. It codes for CASSNGRDYGYTF.